The 21 T cell receptor beta chains listed next were all sequenced from one sample in a study of cytomegalovirus exposure and HLA in healthy donors. Sequenced by immunoSEQ multiplex PCR; TCRdb stores in-frame clones only, minus some. The sample carries over 200,000 clones, around four fifths recorded once. The specimen sequenced was PBMCs. The receptors shown here come from a woman younger than 35 in good health and CMV-seronegative.

The CDR3: CASSDVHEQYF. In DNA, the CDR3 is TGCGCCAGCAGTGATGTCCACGAGCAGTACTTC. This chain joins TRBV10-2 and TRBJ2-7, with unresolved D. The germline gives CDR1 WSHSY, CDR2 SAAADI. CDR3 size: 11 residues. Deletions cut 3 bases from V and 5 bases from J, with 5 bases between.

The rearrangement joins TRBV11-2 to TRBJ1-2; 7 positions match TRBD1. The trim removed 7 bases at V and 5 bases at J, leaving 10 bases unmatched. The CDR3 loop spans 14 amino acids. Looked up from germline, CDR1 is SGHAT and CDR2 is FQNNGV. The CDR3 DNA reads TGTGCCAGCACCTATACAGGGGCGCGGTATGGCTACACCTTC. Translation gives CASTYTGARYGYTF.

The V and J genes are TRBV5-1 and TRBJ2-7, with 7 bases that match TRBD1. Germline V CDR1 and CDR2: SGHRS, YFSETQ. The CDR3 totals 14 residues. The V and J ends lost 4 bases and 0 bases, in that order; junction bases with no gene match: 4. This CDR3 reads CASSPRTGSYEQYF. The DNA for the CDR3 is TGCGCCAGCAGCCCCAGGACAGGCTCCTACGAGCAGTACTTC.

The rearrangement links TRBV29-1 to TRBJ2-5, with a weak D call TRBD2 (5 bases). CDR1 and CDR2 (germline): SQVTM, ANQGSEA. The CDR3 spans 12 residues. CDR3 in amino acids: CVASGPQETQYF. CDR3 coding DNA: TGCGTTGCCAGCGGACCCCAAGAGACCCAGTACTTC.

Only one count was recorded for this clone. The chain links TRBV6-1 to TRBJ1-6; D is perhaps TRBD1 (5 bases). This CDR3 is built from 14 residues. Germline loops: CDR1 MNHNS, CDR2 SASEGT. V was pared by 7 bases and J by 0 bases, with 7 bases between. In nucleotides, the CDR3 is TGTGCCAGCACAGGGAGCTCCTATAATTCACCCCTCCACTTT. The encoded protein is CASTGSSYNSPLHF.

The rearrangement uses TRBV9 and TRBJ2-1; 13 nucleotides align to TRBD2. The CDR3 is 20 amino acids. V lost 0 bases to trimming and J lost 5 bases; unmatched junction nucleotides: 14. Germline CDR1 SGDLS, CDR2 YYNGEE. Here the CDR3 reads CASSVGIYGWTSGRNNEQFF. CDR3 bases: TGTGCCAGCAGCGTAGGGATTTACGGGTGGACTAGCGGGAGAAACAATGAGCAGTTCTTC. Looking up the rest from reference TRBV9 and TRBJ2-1 gives the full variable domain: DSGVTQTPKHLITATGQRVTLRCSPRSGDLSVYWYQQSLDQGLQFLIQYYNGEERAKGNILERFSAQQFPDLHSELNLSSLELGDSALYFCASSVGIYGWTSGRNNEQFFGPGTRLTVL.

The genes are TRBV5-4 and TRBJ1-2; a possible D gene is TRBD1 (5 bases). CDR1 SGHNT and CDR2 YYREEE come from the germline V gene (reference sequence). The V end was cut by 6 bases, the J end by 2 bases, with 11 bases between. The CDR3 spans 13 residues. CDR3 sequence (DNA): TGTGCCAGCAACTACCGACAGAACTATGGCTACACCTTC. Translated, it gives CASNYRQNYGYTF.

V and J are TRBV6-5 and TRBJ2-7; the D gene is possibly TRBD1 (5 bases). Trimming took off 2 bases at V and 3 bases at J, with 11 bases between the two ends. The CDR3 spans 14 residues. Germline CDR1 and CDR2: MNHEY and SVGAGI. Written as DNA, the CDR3 is TGTGCCAGCAGTTACAGTGGGGCATACTACGAGCAGTACTTC. Protein: CASSYSGAYYEQYF.

The rearrangement links TRBV21-1 to TRBJ2-7; the table names TRBD1, a call not compared with the DNA. TRBV21-1 is deemed a pseudogene. The CDR3 extends over 12 amino acids. The CDR3 region has the DNA TGTGCCAGCAGCAAACCCTACAGTAAGCAGTACTTC. This encodes CASSKPYSKQYF.

V is TRBV6-5 and J is TRBJ1-6, with TRBD1 as a possible D gene (6 bases). CDR3 length: 14 residues. Trimming cost V 0 bases and J 7 bases, with 7 bases left between them. CDR1 is MNHEY, CDR2 SVGAGI, per germline. CDR3 DNA: TGTGCCAGCAGTTACTCGACAGGAAATTCACCCCTCCACTTT. Protein product: CASSYSTGNSPLHF.

The rearrangement uses TRBV5-1 and TRBJ1-2; D is uncertain. Germline values: CDR1 SGHRS, CDR2 YFSETQ. V was clipped by 4 bases and J by 2 bases, with 15 bases between them. This CDR3 has 15 residues. As DNA, the CDR3 is TGCGCCAGCAGCCCTGTGACCCCTGCAAACTATGGCTACACCTTC. Its translation is CASSPVTPANYGYTF.

The chain has TRBV4-2 and TRBJ2-7, with TRBD2 matching over 11 bases. Per germline, CDR1 LGHNA and CDR2 YNFKEQ. This CDR3 has 15 residues. The ends lost 1 base at V and 4 bases at J; junction bases unmatched: 3. The CDR3 nucleotides read TGTGCCAGCAGCCAAGTCCTAGCGGGAGGTTACGAGCAGTACTTC. Amino acid sequence: CASSQVLAGGYEQYF.

This clone was detected once. This chain joins TRBV6-5 and TRBJ2-5, with D possibly being TRBD2 (7 bases). Trimming took off 10 bases at V and 4 bases at J, with 19 bases between the two ends. The germline CDR1 and CDR2 sequences are MNHEY and SVGAGI. CDR3 length: 14 residues. This CDR3 is CATRPLGGGETQYF. The DNA for the CDR3 is TGTGCCACCAGGCCCTTGGGAGGGGGAGAGACCCAGTACTTC.

In its sample, this clone was seen many times. The chain links TRBV2 to TRBJ1-1, with D tentatively TRBD1 (5 bases). Germline CDR1 reads SNHLY; CDR2 reads FYNNEI. The CDR3 runs to 14 residues. Trimming pared 3 bases from V and 4 bases from J, leaving 12 bases between. The CDR3 spells CASSEPGGGTEAFF. CDR3 nucleotides: TGTGCCAGCAGTGAGCCGGGGGGTGGCACTGAAGCTTTCTTT.

This sequence joins TRBV5-1 and TRBJ2-2; 9 positions agree with TRBD1. Germline V lookup: CDR1 SGHRS, CDR2 YFSETQ. The CDR3 contains 14 residues. V trimming: 4 bases; J trimming: 8 bases; junction bases outside the gene matches: 6. The chain's CDR3 is CASSTGQGKGELFF. CDR3 DNA sequence: TGCGCCAGCAGCACCGGACAGGGGAAAGGGGAGCTGTTTTTT.

V is TRBV7-8 and J is TRBJ2-7, with 8 bases aligning to TRBD2. The V gene end was trimmed by 0 bases and the J gene end by 7 bases; junction bases not matched to a gene: 11. In germline, CDR1 is SGHVS, CDR2 FQNEAQ. This CDR3 region has 16 residues. CDR3 in amino acids: CASSLALVAGLGEQYF. CDR3 coding DNA: TGTGCCAGCAGCTTAGCGCTTGTAGCGGGGCTTGGTGAGCAGTACTTC.

The chain has TRBV21-1 and TRBJ2-1. TRBV21-1 is classified as a pseudogene. This CDR3 comprises 16 residues. The CDR3 loop reads CASIQSRDGSYNEQFF. In nucleotides, the CDR3 is TGTGCCAGCATCCAAAGTAGGGACGGATCCTACAATGAGCAGTTCTTC.

This chain joins TRBV30 and TRBJ1-3; possible D gene TRBD1, 5 bases. CDR1 and CDR2 (germline): GTSNPN, SVGIG (reference sequence). This CDR3 spans 15 amino acids. Trimming took off 2 bases at V and 0 bases at J, with 11 bases between the two ends. CDR3 protein: CAWSFGGSSGNTIYF. The CDR3 bases are TGTGCCTGGAGTTTCGGGGGGTCCTCTGGAAACACCATATATTTT.

The gene calls are TRBV6-1 and TRBJ1-5; the match to TRBD1 covers 9 bases. The V gene end was trimmed by 6 bases and the J gene end by 6 bases; junction bases not matched to a gene: 3. The V gene's germline CDR1 is MNHNS and CDR2 SASEGT. The CDR3 spans 13 residues. The CDR3 is CASRIQGAQPQHF. CDR3 bases: TGTGCCAGCAGGATACAGGGGGCTCAGCCCCAGCATTTT.

J is TRBJ2-5 and V is TRBV2; D remains unclear. V was shortened by 6 bases and J by 5 bases, with 10 bases between the two germline ends. The germline CDR1 and CDR2 sequences are SNHLY and FYNNEI. This CDR3 comprises 12 residues. The DNA for the CDR3 is TGTGCCAGCAGCACCGACCCGGAGACCCAGTACTTC. Its protein product is CASSTDPETQYF.

This clone appeared once. The V call is TRBV7-7, the J call TRBJ2-5; possibly TRBD1 for D (5 bases). Germline V lookup: CDR1 SSHAT, CDR2 FNYEAQ (reference sequence). This CDR3 has 15 residues. V dropped 1 base and J dropped 6 bases, with 15 bases sitting between them. The CDR3 sequence is CASSLDPRMGQTQYF. In nucleotides, the CDR3 is TGTGCCAGCAGCTTAGACCCGCGGATGGGGCAGACCCAGTACTTC.